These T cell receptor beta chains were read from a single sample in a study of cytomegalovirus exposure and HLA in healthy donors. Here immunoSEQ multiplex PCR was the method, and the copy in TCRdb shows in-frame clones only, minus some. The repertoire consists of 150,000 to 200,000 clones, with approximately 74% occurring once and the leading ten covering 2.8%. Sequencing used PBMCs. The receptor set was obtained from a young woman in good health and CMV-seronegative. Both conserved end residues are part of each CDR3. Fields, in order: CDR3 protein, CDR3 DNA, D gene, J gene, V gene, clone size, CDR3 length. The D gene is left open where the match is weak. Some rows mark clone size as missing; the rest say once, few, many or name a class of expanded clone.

CDR3aa: CASSSSGGYNEQFF
CDR3nt: TGTGCCAGCAGTTCTAGCGGGGGCTACAATGAGCAGTTCTTC
d_gene: TRBD2
j_gene: TRBJ2-1
v_gene: TRBV28
abundance: once
len: 14

CDR3aa: CAWNPRKYYEQYF
CDR3nt: TGTGCCTGGAACCCCAGGAAGTACTACGAGCAGTACTTC
d_gene: NA
j_gene: TRBJ2-7
v_gene: TRBV30
abundance: NA
len: 13

CDR3aa: CASSFGTGYGYTF
CDR3nt: TGTGCCAGCAGTTTCGGGACAGGCTATGGCTACACCTTC
d_gene: TRBD1
j_gene: TRBJ1-2
v_gene: TRBV28
abundance: NA
len: 13

CDR3aa: CASSSVIQTQYF
CDR3nt: TGTGCCAGCAGCTCGGTCATACAGACCCAGTACTTC
d_gene: NA
j_gene: TRBJ2-5
v_gene: TRBV5-6
abundance: NA
len: 12

CDR3aa: CASSEWWGGPEAFF
CDR3nt: TGTGCCAGCAGTGAATGGTGGGGGGGCCCTGAAGCTTTCTTT
d_gene: NA
j_gene: TRBJ1-1
v_gene: TRBV6-1
abundance: NA
len: 14

CDR3aa: CASSVGVSPSTDTQYF
CDR3nt: TGTGCCAGCAGCGTAGGTGTGTCCCCTAGCACAGATACGCAGTATTTT
d_gene: NA
j_gene: TRBJ2-3
v_gene: TRBV9
abundance: once
len: 16

CDR3aa: CASSRGLAGSPDTQYF
CDR3nt: TGCGCCAGCAGTCGGGGACTAGCGGGTTCTCCAGATACGCAGTATTTT
d_gene: TRBD2
j_gene: TRBJ2-3
v_gene: TRBV4-1
abundance: few
len: 16

CDR3aa: CSVGQIKETQYF
CDR3nt: TGCAGCGTTGGGCAGATAAAAGAGACCCAGTACTTC
d_gene: NA
j_gene: TRBJ2-5
v_gene: TRBV29-1
abundance: NA
len: 12

CDR3aa: CASSGIRDRARSFGYTF
CDR3nt: TGTGCCAGCAGTGGCATCCGGGACAGGGCCCGTTCGTTTGGCTACACCTTC
d_gene: TRBD1
j_gene: TRBJ1-2
v_gene: TRBV6-1
abundance: NA
len: 17

CDR3aa: CASSFAMGSTYEQYF
CDR3nt: TGTGCCAGTAGTTTCGCGATGGGCAGTACCTACGAGCAGTACTTC
d_gene: NA
j_gene: TRBJ2-7
v_gene: TRBV19
abundance: NA
len: 15

CDR3aa: CAISGSRQGVDEQYF
CDR3nt: TGTGCCATCAGTGGCTCGCGACAGGGTGTCGACGAGCAGTACTTC
d_gene: TRBD1
j_gene: TRBJ2-7
v_gene: TRBV10-3
abundance: NA
len: 15

CDR3aa: CASSILGTAPLYNEQFF
CDR3nt: TGTGCCAGTAGTATTCTCGGGACAGCTCCACTCTACAATGAGCAGTTCTTC
d_gene: TRBD1
j_gene: TRBJ2-1
v_gene: TRBV19
abundance: few
len: 17

CDR3aa: CASSANRGTDEQFF
CDR3nt: TGTGCCAGCAGCGCCAACCGGGGGACGGATGAGCAGTTCTTC
d_gene: NA
j_gene: TRBJ2-1
v_gene: TRBV9
abundance: NA
len: 14

CDR3aa: CSARGTYTEAFF
CDR3nt: TGCAGCGCTAGGGGGACGTATACTGAAGCTTTCTTT
d_gene: NA
j_gene: TRBJ1-1
v_gene: TRBV29-1
abundance: NA
len: 12

CDR3aa: CASSLGQNNSPLHF
CDR3nt: TGCGCCAGCAGCTTGGGACAGAATAATTCACCCCTCCACTTT
d_gene: NA
j_gene: TRBJ1-6
v_gene: TRBV5-1
abundance: NA
len: 14

CDR3aa: CASQKKARVGETQYF
CDR3nt: TGTGCCAGCCAAAAGAAGGCCAGGGTGGGAGAGACCCAGTACTTC
d_gene: NA
j_gene: TRBJ2-5
v_gene: TRBV2
abundance: NA
len: 15

CDR3aa: CASSSGGGQPQHF
CDR3nt: TGTGCCAGCAGCTCGGGGGGAGGTCAGCCCCAGCATTTT
d_gene: NA
j_gene: TRBJ1-5
v_gene: TRBV5-6
abundance: NA
len: 13

CDR3aa: CSAFSSDGYTF
CDR3nt: TGCAGTGCTTTCAGTTCCGATGGCTACACCTTC
d_gene: NA
j_gene: TRBJ1-2
v_gene: TRBV20-1
abundance: NA
len: 11

CDR3aa: CASSRTGENEKLFF
CDR3nt: TGCGCCAGCAGCAGGACAGGGGAGAACGAAAAACTGTTTTTT
d_gene: TRBD1
j_gene: TRBJ1-4
v_gene: TRBV5-1
abundance: NA
len: 14

CDR3aa: CASSLTPFYDNNEQFF
CDR3nt: TGTGCCAGCAGCCTCACCCCCTTCTACGACAACAATGAGCAGTTCTTC
d_gene: NA
j_gene: TRBJ2-1
v_gene: TRBV11-2
abundance: NA
len: 16

CDR3aa: CASSLWDRATGELFF
CDR3nt: TGTGCCAGCAGTTTGTGGGACAGGGCCACCGGGGAGCTGTTTTTT
d_gene: TRBD1
j_gene: TRBJ2-2
v_gene: TRBV6-5
abundance: NA
len: 15

CDR3aa: CASRGGGSAGELFF
CDR3nt: TGTGCCAGCAGGGGGGGCGGGAGTGCCGGGGAGCTGTTTTTT
d_gene: NA
j_gene: TRBJ2-2
v_gene: TRBV6-5
abundance: NA
len: 14

CDR3aa: CASRAGGSYNEQFF
CDR3nt: TGTGCCAGCCGGGCGGGAGGGTCCTACAATGAGCAGTTCTTC
d_gene: TRBD2
j_gene: TRBJ2-1
v_gene: TRBV2
abundance: NA
len: 14

CDR3aa: CASSLGMAALTEAFF
CDR3nt: TGTGCCAGCAGCTTAGGTATGGCAGCGCTCACTGAAGCTTTCTTT
d_gene: NA
j_gene: TRBJ1-1
v_gene: TRBV7-2
abundance: NA
len: 15

CDR3aa: CASSLTGTNNEQFF
CDR3nt: TGCGCCAGCAGCTTGACGGGTACCAACAATGAGCAGTTCTTC
d_gene: NA
j_gene: TRBJ2-1
v_gene: TRBV5-1
abundance: NA
len: 14

CDR3aa: CASSQPRLAGGRDTQYF
CDR3nt: TGCGCCAGCAGCCAGCCCAGACTAGCGGGGGGGCGGGATACGCAGTATTTT
d_gene: TRBD2
j_gene: TRBJ2-3
v_gene: TRBV4-1
abundance: NA
len: 17

CDR3aa: CASSLTSGYEQYF
CDR3nt: TGTGCCAGCAGTTTAACGAGCGGCTACGAGCAGTACTTC
d_gene: NA
j_gene: TRBJ2-7
v_gene: TRBV28
abundance: few
len: 13

CDR3aa: CASSQELGGAGGYTF
CDR3nt: TGCGCCAGCAGCCAAGAACTAGGAGGGGCGGGAGGCTACACCTTC
d_gene: NA
j_gene: TRBJ1-2
v_gene: TRBV4-3
abundance: NA
len: 15

CDR3aa: CASSRTGSQPQHF
CDR3nt: TGTGCCAGCAGCCGGACAGGGTCTCAGCCCCAGCATTTT
d_gene: TRBD1
j_gene: TRBJ1-5
v_gene: TRBV7-8
abundance: NA
len: 13

CDR3aa: CASQQGGYEKLFF
CDR3nt: TGTGCCAGCCAACAGGGAGGGTACGAAAAACTGTTTTTT
d_gene: NA
j_gene: TRBJ1-4
v_gene: TRBV19
abundance: NA
len: 13

CDR3aa: CASRTFGLAGGLSSYNEQFF
CDR3nt: TGTGCCAGCAGGACGTTCGGACTAGCGGGAGGCCTGAGCTCCTACAATGAGCAGTTCTTC
d_gene: TRBD2
j_gene: TRBJ2-1
v_gene: TRBV27
abundance: NA
len: 20

CDR3aa: CASSELAGVETQYF
CDR3nt: TGTGCCAGCAGTGAGCTAGCGGGAGTGGAGACCCAGTACTTC
d_gene: TRBD2
j_gene: TRBJ2-5
v_gene: TRBV2
abundance: NA
len: 14

CDR3aa: CASSLEGSPRTQYF
CDR3nt: TGTGCCAGCAGCTTAGAAGGGAGCCCCAGGACCCAGTACTTC
d_gene: NA
j_gene: TRBJ2-5
v_gene: TRBV7-2
abundance: NA
len: 14

CDR3aa: CASSELAGSLDEQFF
CDR3nt: TGTGCCAGCAGTGAACTGGCCGGGAGCTTGGATGAGCAGTTCTTC
d_gene: NA
j_gene: TRBJ2-1
v_gene: TRBV2
abundance: NA
len: 15

CDR3aa: CASSPGTGDAEQYF
CDR3nt: TGTGCCAGCTCACCCGGGACAGGGGACGCAGAGCAGTACTTC
d_gene: TRBD1
j_gene: TRBJ2-7
v_gene: TRBV18
abundance: NA
len: 14